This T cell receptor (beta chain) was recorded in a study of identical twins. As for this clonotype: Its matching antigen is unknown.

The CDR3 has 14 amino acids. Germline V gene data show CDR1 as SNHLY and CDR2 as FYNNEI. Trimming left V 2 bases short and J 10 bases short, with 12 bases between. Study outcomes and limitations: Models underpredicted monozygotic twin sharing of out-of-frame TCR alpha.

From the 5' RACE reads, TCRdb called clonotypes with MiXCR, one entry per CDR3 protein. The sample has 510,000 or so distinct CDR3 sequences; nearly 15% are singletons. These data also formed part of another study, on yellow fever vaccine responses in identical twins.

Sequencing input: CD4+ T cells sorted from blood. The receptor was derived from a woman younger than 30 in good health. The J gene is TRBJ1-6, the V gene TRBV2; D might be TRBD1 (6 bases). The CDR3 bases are TGTGCCAGCAGTGAAACGGGGGGGCTGTCACCCCTCCACTTT. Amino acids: CASSETGGLSPLHF.